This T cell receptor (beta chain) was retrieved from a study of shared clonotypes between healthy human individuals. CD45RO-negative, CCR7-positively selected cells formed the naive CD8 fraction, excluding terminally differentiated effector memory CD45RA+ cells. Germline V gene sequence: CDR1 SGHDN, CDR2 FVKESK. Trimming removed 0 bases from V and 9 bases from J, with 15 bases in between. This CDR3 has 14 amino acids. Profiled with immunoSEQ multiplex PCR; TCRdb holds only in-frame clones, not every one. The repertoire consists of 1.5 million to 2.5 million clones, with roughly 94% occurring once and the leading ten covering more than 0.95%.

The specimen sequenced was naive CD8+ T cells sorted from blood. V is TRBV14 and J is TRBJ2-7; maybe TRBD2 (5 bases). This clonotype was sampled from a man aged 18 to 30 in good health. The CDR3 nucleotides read TGTGCCAGCAGCCAAGATATTGTCACGGAGGTGCAGTACTTC. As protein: CASSQDIVTEVQYF.